The next 30 T cell receptor beta chains were all read from a single sample in a study of cytomegalovirus exposure and HLA in healthy donors. PCR involved 60 Vbeta and 13 Jbeta primers. Profiled with immunoSEQ multiplex PCR; TCRdb holds only in-frame clones, not every one. The profile shows around 200,000 clones, around 86% of them singletons. Specimen: PBMCs. The receptors here all came from a woman in her late teens or twenties in good health and CMV-seronegative.

The chain joins TRBV7-9 to TRBJ2-1; D possibly corresponds to TRBD2 (5 bases). Trimming cost V 5 bases and J 5 bases, with 13 bases left between them. The CDR3 spans 14 residues. Germline CDR1 SEHNR, CDR2 FQNEAQ (reference sequence). CDR3 residues: CASSTGLADNEQFF. In DNA, the CDR3 is TGTGCCAGCAGCACCGGCCTAGCAGACAATGAGCAGTTCTTC.

This rearrangement joins TRBV14 to TRBJ1-3; D remains ambiguous. Trimming removed 2 bases from V and 0 bases from J, with 8 bases in between. CDR3 length: 15 residues. Germline-derived CDR1 and CDR2 are SGHDN and FVKESK. The CDR3 DNA is TGTGCCAGCAGCCAAATACAGTACTCTGGAAACACCATATATTTT. Translating gives CASSQIQYSGNTIYF.

The rearrangement links TRBV28 to TRBJ1-5; 10 positions agree with TRBD1. Germline CDR1 reads MDHEN; CDR2 reads SYDVKM. Germline trimming cut 5 bases from V and 1 base from J; bases unmatched to any gene: 2. CDR3 length: 15 residues. The chain's CDR3 is CASSGGQGSNQPQHF. CDR3 DNA: TGTGCCAGCAGTGGGGGACAGGGGAGCAATCAGCCCCAGCATTTT.

This chain joins TRBV7-2 and TRBJ2-3; D unclear. V lost 1 base to trimming and J lost 4 bases, with 12 bases between them. The CDR3 length is 15 residues. Germline assignment: CDR1 SGHTA and CDR2 FQGNSA. The CDR3 loop is CASSLVTLFPDTQYF. CDR3 DNA sequence: TGTGCCAGCAGCTTAGTCACCCTATTCCCAGATACGCAGTATTTT.

This rearrangement joins TRBV11-2 to TRBJ2-7, with 7 bases that match TRBD1. V dropped 1 base and J dropped 6; count of bases not matched to a gene: 9. Germline V gene lookup returns CDR1 SGHAT and CDR2 FQNNGV. CDR3 length: 15 amino acids. CDR3 DNA: TGTGCCAGCAGCTTAGGGGCAGGGGGATATATCGAGCAGTACTTC. Translation gives CASSLGAGGYIEQYF.

As to this clone: This CDR3 is also generated by other DNA sequences in the sample. The CDR3 loop reads CASSLGLAGDNEQFF. CDR3 DNA sequence: TGTGCCAGCAGCTTGGGACTAGCGGGTGACAATGAGCAGTTCTTC. The chain couples TRBV7-3 to TRBJ2-1; 12 nucleotides align to TRBD2. Germline V gives CDR1 SGHTA, CDR2 FQGTGA. The CDR3 loop spans 15 amino acids. V dropped 3 bases and J dropped 5; count of bases not matched to a gene: 2.

V usage is TRBV28 and J usage is TRBJ2-7; D is ambiguous. Trimming took off 5 bases at V and 7 bases at J, with 12 bases between the two ends. Germline assignment: CDR1 MDHEN and CDR2 SYDVKM. CDR3 length: 12 residues. The CDR3 DNA reads TGTGCCAGCAGTATTCTACTTTGGGAGCAGTACTTC. This sequence encodes CASSILLWEQYF.

The gene calls are TRBV6-5 and TRBJ2-7, with D perhaps matching TRBD1 (5 bases). Germline-derived CDR1 and CDR2 are MNHEY and SVGAGI. This CDR3 comprises 12 residues. Deletions cut 6 bases from V and 5 bases from J, with 11 bases between. The CDR3 is CASSQRQNEQYF. As DNA, the CDR3 is TGTGCCAGCAGCCAACGACAGAACGAGCAGTACTTC.

The chain carries TRBV11-2 and TRBJ1-3; 12 bases align to TRBD1. Germline CDR1 and CDR2: SGHAT and FQNNGV. CDR3 length: 17 amino acids. J was trimmed by 8 bases and V by 7 bases; bases with no gene match: 15. The CDR3 region has the DNA TGTGCCAGCACCAACCTCCCGGGACAGGGGGCCAGGGACACCATATATTTT. Protein: CASTNLPGQGARDTIYF.

This chain uses TRBV4-1 with TRBJ2-3; D is perhaps TRBD1 (6 bases). Germline CDR1 reads MGHRA; CDR2 reads YSYEKL. The CDR3 is 15 residues long. Trimming removed 0 bases at V and 3 bases at J, with 10 bases between. For the CDR3, the DNA is TGCGCCAGCAGCCAAGAAGGCAGGGGAACAGATACGCAGTATTTT. It specifies CASSQEGRGTDTQYF.

This clone was seen only once. J is TRBJ1-1 and V is TRBV11-2, with D tentatively TRBD1 (5 bases). Per the germline V gene, CDR1 is SGHAT and CDR2 is FQNNGV. This CDR3 is 16 amino acids long. Deletions cut 5 bases from V and 0 bases from J, with 16 bases between. The CDR3 bases are TGTGCCAGCAGCCCTTGGGGGGAGACCCTGAACACTGAAGCTTTCTTT. This gives the protein CASSPWGETLNTEAFF.

With regard to this clone: At one boundary the junction diverges from the germline segment, which might be a read error. The chain combines TRBV6-4 with TRBJ1-3; TRBD1 might be the D (6 bases). The CDR3 covers 10 residues. From germline, CDR1 is MRHNA and CDR2 SNTAGT. The CDR3 bases are TGTGCCAGCAGTGAGGCACGGGGGGGCTTT. It specifies CASSEARGGF.

The chain joins TRBV7-6 to TRBJ2-1, with 15 bases that match TRBD2. J lost 9 bases, V lost 4 bases, and 4 bases had no gene match. Germline CDR1 SGHVS, CDR2 FNYEAQ. The CDR3 loop spans 15 amino acids. The CDR3 coding sequence is TGTGCCAGCAGCTCGGGACTAGCGGGAGGCGGTGAGCAGTTCTTC. Translated: CASSSGLAGGGEQFF.

The genes are TRBV27 and TRBJ1-4, with 8 bases matching TRBD1. The CDR3 consists of 16 residues. Germline values: CDR1 MNHEY, CDR2 SMNVEV (reference sequence). V lost 6 bases and J lost 2; bases outside the gene matches: 8. CDR3 residues: CASRPLDRGTNEKLFF. CDR3 bases: TGTGCCAGCAGGCCACTCGACAGGGGCACTAATGAAAAACTGTTTTTT.

CDR3 loop: CASGLVPEAFF. CDR3 sequence (DNA): TGTGCTAGTGGCTTAGTCCCAGAAGCTTTCTTT. The chain joins TRBV12-5 to TRBJ1-1; no clear D gene. V lost 6 bases, J lost 8 bases, and 10 bases lay in between. The CDR3 has 11 residues. Germline-derived CDR1 and CDR2 are LGHNT and FRNRAP.

This chain uses TRBV10-2 with TRBJ2-7, with D uncertain. CDR3 length: 14 amino acids. Trimming left V 0 bases short and J 3 bases short, with 9 bases between. Germline V gene lookup returns CDR1 WSHSY and CDR2 SAAADI. CDR3 loop: CASSESRILYEQYF. The CDR3 nucleotides read TGCGCCAGCAGTGAGTCGAGAATACTCTACGAGCAGTACTTC.

The chain combines TRBV27 with TRBJ2-1, with 10 bases lining up with TRBD1. The germline CDR1 and CDR2 sequences are MNHEY and SMNVEV (reference sequence). The CDR3 totals 18 residues. After removal of 2 bases from V and 8 bases from J, the junction contained 15 bases not matched to a gene. CDR3 residues: CASSLIFSGTGVLYEQFF. CDR3 nucleotides: TGTGCCAGCAGTTTAATCTTCTCGGGGACAGGGGTTTTGTATGAGCAGTTCTTC.

This chain links TRBV28 with TRBJ2-1; 11 nucleotides line up with TRBD2. After removal of 4 bases from V and 6 bases from J, the junction contained 8 bases not matched to a gene. CDR1 and CDR2 from the germline V gene are MDHEN and SYDVKM. This CDR3 spans 16 amino acids. DNA of the CDR3: TGTGCCAGCAGTTCTGCCCTGGGACTAGCGGCCAATGAGCAGTTCTTC. Residues: CASSSALGLAANEQFF.

The chain couples TRBV28 to TRBJ2-7; 7 nucleotides align to TRBD1. The V and J ends lost 5 bases and 2 bases, in that order; junction bases with no gene match: 9. This CDR3 has 15 amino acids. Germline loops: CDR1 MDHEN, CDR2 SYDVKM. The DNA for the CDR3 is TGTGCCAGCAGTCGGTTCCGGGACAGTACCTACGAGCAGTACTTC. Its protein is CASSRFRDSTYEQYF. The full variable domain, in which reference TRBV28 and TRBJ2-7 provide the parts outside the CDR3, is DVKVTQSSRYLVKRTGEKVFLECVQDMDHENMFWYRQDPGLGLRLIYFSYDVKMKEKGDIPEGYSVSREKKERFSLILESASTNQTSMYLCASSRFRDSTYEQYFGPGTRLTVT.

Only one count was recorded for this clone. The chain employs TRBV28 and TRBJ2-2, with 10 bases that match TRBD2. CDR1 is MDHEN and CDR2 is SYDVKM in the germline V gene. The CDR3 extends over 15 amino acids. The V segment lost 4 bases and the J segment 6 bases; nucleotides outside the gene matches: 5. CDR3: CASSWTSGKAGELFF. The CDR3 bases are TGTGCCAGCAGTTGGACTAGCGGAAAGGCCGGGGAGCTGTTTTTT.

The chain is built from TRBV7-7 and TRBJ2-7; D remains ambiguous. The V gene's germline CDR1 is SSHAT and CDR2 FNYEAQ (reference sequence). V shed 5 bases and J shed 6 bases, with 11 bases lying between them. The CDR3 runs to 12 residues. CDR3 residues: CASSHMSGEQYF. In nucleotides, the CDR3 is TGTGCCAGCAGCCACATGTCGGGCGAGCAGTACTTC.

In this sample, this clone turned up a few times. This chain uses TRBV5-1 with TRBJ1-4; TRBD1 agrees at 7 bases. V trimming: 4 bases; J trimming: 6 bases; junction bases outside the gene matches: 9. Germline CDR1 and CDR2: SGHRS and YFSETQ. The CDR3 extends over 15 amino acids. The CDR3 nucleotides are TGCGCCAGCAGCGGTCGACAGGGTTTTGATGAAAAACTGTTTTTT. Protein product: CASSGRQGFDEKLFF.

V is TRBV28 and J is TRBJ1-1; 11 bases map to TRBD1. Looked up from germline, CDR1 is MDHEN and CDR2 is SYDVKM. The CDR3 is made up of 16 amino acids. J lost 4 bases, V lost 7 bases, and 11 bases had no gene match. CDR3 in amino acids: CASTVGQGVWGTEAFF. CDR3 nucleotides: TGTGCCAGCACAGTGGGACAGGGGGTGTGGGGCACTGAAGCTTTCTTT. The whole variable domain, filled in from reference TRBV28 and TRBJ1-1, reads DVKVTQSSRYLVKRTGEKVFLECVQDMDHENMFWYRQDPGLGLRLIYFSYDVKMKEKGDIPEGYSVSREKKERFSLILESASTNQTSMYLCASTVGQGVWGTEAFFGQGTRLTVV.

The gene calls are TRBV9 and TRBJ2-3, with D perhaps matching TRBD1 (5 bases). This CDR3 region has 16 residues. The germline V and J ends were trimmed by 0 bases and 2 bases, with 13 bases remaining between them. Germline V gives CDR1 SGDLS, CDR2 YYNGEE. The DNA of the CDR3 is TGTGCCAGCAGCGTAGTAACAGGCCCGATCACAGATACGCAGTATTTT. Protein product: CASSVVTGPITDTQYF.

The chain uses TRBV6-5 and TRBJ2-7; D is possibly TRBD2 (6 bases). Between the trimmed V and J ends, which lost 2 bases and 7 bases, there was a span of 15 bases. The CDR3 sequence is 14 residues long. The germline CDR1 and CDR2 sequences are MNHEY and SVGAGI. The CDR3 sequence: CASSYGGTAGEQYF. Here the CDR3 DNA reads TGTGCCAGCAGTTACGGCGGGACCGCGGGAGAGCAGTACTTC.

This chain links TRBV10-3 with TRBJ2-1, with a tentative D call TRBD2 (5 bases). The germline CDR1 and CDR2 sequences are ENHRY and SYGVKD. Trimming cost V 4 bases and J 8 bases, with 24 bases left between them. The CDR3 is made up of 17 amino acids. In DNA, the CDR3 is TGTGCCATCAGTGGGGGAGCGATACAGAGTACTCCGGATGAGCAGTTCTTC. This codes for CAISGGAIQSTPDEQFF.

The chain has TRBV19 and TRBJ1-3, with D uncertain. This CDR3 is 16 amino acids long. Germline-derived CDR1 and CDR2 are LNHDA and SQIVND (reference sequence). Trimming took off 3 bases at V and 11 bases at J, with 23 bases between the two ends. The CDR3 DNA follows: TGTGCCAGTAGTATCCCCGAGGAATCCTTCCCCAAGCCCATATATTTT. It codes for CASSIPEESFPKPIYF.

The genes are TRBV30 and TRBJ1-6, with no clear D. V dropped 3 bases and J dropped 10 bases, with 16 bases sitting between them. There are 14 residues in the CDR3. In germline, CDR1 is GTSNPN, CDR2 SVGIG (reference sequence). CDR3 coding DNA: TGTGCCTGGAGCCCCAAGGACTTTTACTCACCCCTCCACTTT. As protein: CAWSPKDFYSPLHF.

The J gene is TRBJ2-1, the V gene TRBV5-4, with TRBD2 as a possible D gene (5 bases). The CDR3 length is 18 residues. Germline V CDR1 and CDR2: SGHNT, YYREEE (reference sequence). V was shortened by 2 bases and J by 1 base, with 19 bases between the two germline ends. The CDR3 here is CASSFSGFGVTSYNEQFF. The CDR3 DNA sequence: TGTGCCAGCAGCTTCAGCGGCTTCGGGGTTACTTCCTACAATGAGCAGTTCTTC.

The chain carries TRBV29-1 and TRBJ2-1; no clear D. CDR1 is SQVTM and CDR2 is ANQGSEA in the germline V gene. This CDR3 contains 10 residues. V was shortened by 5 bases and J by 7 bases, with 6 bases between the two germline ends. CDR3 sequence: CSVRSNEQFF. CDR3 DNA sequence: TGCAGCGTTCGGAGTAATGAGCAGTTCTTC.